One sample yielded the 16 T cell receptor beta chains listed below, sequenced in a study of shared clonotypes between healthy human individuals. Here immunoSEQ multiplex PCR was the method, and the copy in TCRdb shows in-frame clones only, minus some. The profile covers over 2 million clones, with approximately 94% appearing a single time and around 1.1% taken by the ten largest. CD45RO negativity and positive selection for CCR7 defined naive CD8 cells, a population that excluded terminally differentiated effector memory CD45RA+ cells. Sequencing input: naive CD8+ T cells sorted from blood. These receptors came from a man aged 18 to 29 in good health.

Comment on this clone: Other DNA sequences in this specimen translate into the identical CDR3. This sequence joins TRBV6-1 and TRBJ2-7; D might be TRBD2 (5 bases). The germline V gene has CDR1 MNHNS and CDR2 SASEGT. This CDR3 contains 13 residues. V was clipped by 3 bases and J by 3 bases, with 9 bases between them. The CDR3 protein is CASSEREVYEQYF. The CDR3 DNA reads as TGTGCCAGCAGTGAGAGGGAAGTCTACGAGCAGTACTTC.

The CDR3 DNA sequence: TGTGCCAGCAGTGAACCCAGGGAAAGCACTGAAGCTTTCTTT. Protein product: CASSEPRESTEAFF. The chain couples TRBV2 to TRBJ1-1, with a possible D match to TRBD1 (5 bases). V lost 2 bases and J 4 bases, leaving 11 bases between the germline ends. Germline CDR1 SNHLY, CDR2 FYNNEI. The CDR3 totals 14 residues.

The rearrangement joins TRBV4-2 to TRBJ2-7, with 7 bases aligning to TRBD1. The CDR3 length is 15 residues. Trimming took 4 bases from V and 7 from J; bases not matched to a gene: 13. The germline V gene encodes CDR1 LGHNA and CDR2 YNFKEQ. CDR3 coding DNA: TGTGCCAGCAGCCTGTACGTTGAGGGGGCTCGGGAGCAGTACTTC. Translated, it gives CASSLYVEGAREQYF.

The count of this clone is one. The J gene is TRBJ2-1, the V gene TRBV4-3; D is perhaps TRBD1 (7 bases). The CDR3 has 15 amino acids. Germline lookup yields CDR1 LGHNA and CDR2 YSLEER. Trimming stripped 0 bases from V and 8 bases from J, with 14 bases between. The chain's CDR3 is CASSQDLGRGDEQFF. The CDR3 DNA reads TGCGCCAGCAGCCAAGATCTAGGCAGGGGGGATGAGCAGTTCTTC.

V and J are TRBV5-6 and TRBJ2-7; D uncertain. This CDR3 region has 14 residues. Germline V gene data show CDR1 as SGHDT and CDR2 as YYEEEE. Deletions cut 4 bases from V and 2 bases from J, with 13 bases between. CDR3 region: CASSAPGRTYEQYF. The CDR3 DNA reads TGTGCCAGCAGCGCCCCAGGTAGGACCTACGAGCAGTACTTC.

This chain links TRBV28 with TRBJ1-2, with 7 bases lining up with TRBD1. The junction had 6 bases not matched to a gene; V was cut back by 3 bases and J by 5 bases. CDR3 size: 14 residues. Germline lookup yields CDR1 MDHEN and CDR2 SYDVKM. CDR3 region: CASSLRGPSYGYTF. In DNA form, the CDR3 reads TGTGCCAGCAGTTTGAGGGGGCCTTCTTATGGCTACACCTTC.

The V and J genes are TRBV10-3 and TRBJ2-7; TRBD2 agrees at 9 bases. The CDR3 has 17 residues. Germline trimming cut 0 bases from V and 3 bases from J; bases unmatched to any gene: 9. Germline CDR1 ENHRY, CDR2 SYGVKD. The CDR3 loop reads CAISESRWRGGHYEQYF. Here the CDR3 DNA reads TGTGCCATCAGTGAGTCTCGATGGCGGGGGGGCCACTACGAGCAGTACTTC.

The rearrangement uses TRBV27 and TRBJ2-2, with D unresolved. The CDR3 length is 15 residues. Between the trimmed V and J ends, which lost 4 bases and 5 bases, there was a span of 14 bases. The germline gives CDR1 MNHEY, CDR2 SMNVEV (reference sequence). This chain's CDR3 is CASSSTPSGTGELFF. CDR3 DNA: TGTGCCAGCAGTTCTACTCCTTCCGGTACCGGGGAGCTGTTTTTT.

This chain links TRBV21-1 with TRBJ1-5; the table assigns TRBD1, which was not confirmed against the DNA. TRBV21-1 is a known pseudogene. CDR3 length: 17 residues. The CDR3: CASSKVTGGTSNQPQHF. DNA of the CDR3: TGTGCCAGCAGCAAAGTAACAGGGGGAACTAGCAATCAGCCCCAGCATTTT.

The chain links TRBV6-5 to TRBJ2-5; maybe TRBD1 (5 bases). CDR1 is MNHEY and CDR2 is SVGAGI in the germline V gene. V shed 5 bases and J shed 1 base, with 8 bases lying between them. The CDR3 extends over 13 amino acids. CDR3 DNA sequence: TGTGCCAGCAGTACAGACAGCCAAGAGACCCAGTACTTC. Its translation is CASSTDSQETQYF.

This chain uses TRBV9 with TRBJ1-6, with D tentatively TRBD1 (5 bases). This CDR3 is 13 amino acids long. With 6 bases removed from V and 8 bases from J, the gap between germline ends came to 12 bases. Germline loops: CDR1 SGDLS, CDR2 YYNGEE. The CDR3 region has the DNA TGTGCCAGCAAGGGACCACGGGATTCACCCCTCCACTTT. It codes for CASKGPRDSPLHF.

As regards this clone: The sample carries other DNA sequences with the same CDR3. The CDR3 loop is CASSAGTGPYEQYF. CDR3 nucleotides: TGTGCCAGCAGCGCCGGGACAGGCCCCTACGAGCAGTACTTC. V and J are TRBV9 and TRBJ2-7; 8 bases map to TRBD1. V lost 3 bases, J lost 2 bases, and 4 bases stayed unmatched. The V gene's germline CDR1 is SGDLS and CDR2 YYNGEE. This CDR3 is built from 14 residues.

Comments on this clone: Other DNA sequences from this sample encode an identical CDR3 as well. The chain employs TRBV30 and TRBJ1-2; the D gene is possibly TRBD1 (6 bases). Trimming removed 2 bases at V and 0 bases at J, with 13 bases between. The CDR3 consists of 15 residues. CDR1 GTSNPN and CDR2 SVGIG come from the germline V gene (reference sequence). DNA for the CDR3: TGTGCCTGGAGTAGTTGGGACACCACTAACTATGGCTACACCTTC. Translation gives CAWSSWDTTNYGYTF.

The chain employs TRBV28 and TRBJ2-3, with TRBD2 matching over 12 bases. The CDR3 is 17 residues long. V dropped 3 bases and J dropped 1; count of bases not matched to a gene: 5. The germline CDR1 and CDR2 sequences are MDHEN and SYDVKM. CDR3 loop: CASSFPTSGGRTDTQYF. CDR3 in DNA: TGTGCCAGCAGTTTCCCGACTAGCGGGGGACGCACAGATACGCAGTATTTT.

In this sample, this clone turned up once. The genes are TRBV27 and TRBJ1-2; 8 bases match TRBD1. CDR3 length: 14 residues. CDR1 is MNHEY, CDR2 SMNVEV, per germline (reference sequence). J lost 4 bases, V lost 4 bases, and 5 bases had no gene match. The CDR3 nucleotides are TGTGCCAGCAGTTCGACAGGGGCCCCCTATGGCTACACCTTC. Protein: CASSSTGAPYGYTF.

The chain carries TRBV13 and TRBJ2-5; TRBD1 or TRBD2 may be the D gene (5 bases each). The V and J ends lost 5 bases and 4 bases respectively, with 11 bases between them. The CDR3 contains 13 residues. Germline V gives CDR1 PRHDT, CDR2 FYEKMQ (reference sequence). As DNA, the CDR3 is TGTGCCAGCAGCCTGGGGGACGTAGAGACCCAGTACTTC. Amino acid sequence: CASSLGDVETQYF.